This TCR beta chain was sequenced for a study of OX40 agonist ivuxolimab in advanced cancers. Profiling relied on immunoSEQ multiplex PCR, and the TCRdb table lists in-frame clones only, not all of them. The sample records fewer than 85,000 clones, about 88% being singletons. This clone was recorded only once. The CDR3 is made up of 14 amino acids. Trimming left V 0 bases short and J 6 bases short, with 11 bases between. Germline V gives CDR1 SGHRS, CDR2 YFSETQ. V and J are TRBV5-1 and TRBJ2-3; D gene unclear. The receptor was isolated from an adult with an advanced solid tumor such as melanoma, head and neck, liver or kidney cancer. Sample: CD4+ or CD8+ T cells sorted from blood, taken in a trial of the OX40 agonist ivuxolimab. The CDR3: CASSLDGGRDTQYF. The CDR3 nucleotides are TGCGCCAGCAGCTTGGACGGCGGCCGGGATACGCAGTATTTT. Looking up the rest from reference TRBV5-1 and TRBJ2-3 gives the full variable domain: KAGVTQTPRYLIKTRGQQVTLSCSPISGHRSVSWYQQTPGQGLQFLFEYFSETQRNKGNFPGRFSGRQFSNSRSEMNVSTLELGDSALYLCASSLDGGRDTQYFGPGTRLTVL.